This entry lists 3 T cell receptor beta chains sequenced from one sample in a study of cytomegalovirus exposure and HLA in healthy donors. Use of 60 Vbeta and 13 Jbeta primers characterized the PCR. Clones were read by immunoSEQ multiplex PCR, and TCRdb kept only the in-frame ones, dropping some. The sample consists of roughly 120,000 clones, around 69% of them appearing once. The sample consisted of PBMCs. The receptor set was obtained from a woman aged 40 to 50 in good health and CMV-seropositive.

The genes are TRBV4-2 and TRBJ1-2; tentative D call: TRBD1 (5 bases). Trimming took off 1 base at V and 7 bases at J, with 13 bases between the two ends. Germline CDR1 reads LGHNA; CDR2 reads YNFKEQ. The CDR3 is 14 amino acids. The CDR3 DNA is TGTGCCAGCAGCCAAGTTGCCAGGGTTGTTGGCTACACCTTC. Protein sequence: CASSQVARVVGYTF.

The J gene is TRBJ2-1, the V gene TRBV7-9, with D unresolved. CDR1 SEHNR and CDR2 FQNEAQ come from the germline V gene (reference sequence). CDR3 length: 14 residues. V gave up 1 base and J gave up 5 bases, with 9 bases separating them. The CDR3 sequence: CASSLGRTDNEQFF. DNA of the CDR3: TGTGCCAGCAGCTTAGGTCGCACAGACAATGAGCAGTTCTTC.

The chain recombines TRBV7-6 with TRBJ2-7; TRBD1 agrees at 7 bases. CDR1 is SGHVS, CDR2 FNYEAQ, per germline. The J segment lost 0 bases and the V segment lost 0 bases, leaving 5 bases of the junction unmatched. The CDR3 is 16 amino acids. Here the CDR3 DNA reads TGTGCCAGCAGCTTAGCCATAAGGGACAGCTCCTACGAGCAGTACTTC. Translation: CASSLAIRDSSYEQYF.